This TCR beta chain was retrieved from a study of cytomegalovirus exposure and HLA in healthy donors. Whole-study context: Prior work identified around 110 million unique TCR beta sequences in 150 million to 200 million T cells.

It was healthy bone marrow donors who served as donors. Note on this clone: Antigen unknown.

Regarding the study as a whole: Most subjects' HLA-A and HLA-B alleles were reportedly predicted from TCR beta sequences. The study flagged roughly 150 TCR beta chains as cytomegalovirus-associated.

PCR used 60 Vbeta primers and 13 Jbeta primers. Data came from immunoSEQ multiplex PCR; TCRdb stores just in-frame clones and leaves some out. The data hold approximately 110,000 clones, with 67% observed a single time. This CDR3 spans 16 amino acids. Trimming cost V 2 bases and J 2 bases, with 15 bases left between them. Germline loops: CDR1 MNHEY, CDR2 SVGAGI. Sequencing used PBMCs. The TCR comes from a man aged 18 to 29 in good health and CMV-seropositive. The chain carries TRBV6-5 and TRBJ1-1, with unresolved D. The CDR3: CASSYDPPRDNTEAFF. The CDR3 DNA sequence: TGTGCCAGCAGTTACGACCCTCCCCGGGATAACACTGAAGCTTTCTTT.